These T cell receptor beta chains were read from a single sample in a study of shared clonotypes between healthy human individuals. TCRdb's table, derived via immunoSEQ multiplex PCR, lists solely in-frame clones and lacks some. The table shows approximately 1.5 million clones, with approximately 98.5% occurring only once. The sample consisted of naive CD4+ T cells sorted from blood. Receptors were obtained from a young man in good health. Each CDR3 is given with its conserved first and last residue. The D gene is left open where the match is weak. The listing skips clone size in some rows; elsewhere it reads once, few, many or a size class.

clone size	D gene	V gene	J gene	CDR3 DNA	CDR3 protein
-	TRBD1	TRBV15	TRBJ1-4	TGTGCCACCAGCAGAGAGTGGGACAGAGTTGAAAAACTGTTTTTT	CATSREWDRVEKLFF
-	TRBD1	TRBV19	TRBJ1-2	TGTGCCAGTAGTACCGGGACAGGGACGGGTCGTGGCTACACCTTC	CASSTGTGTGRGYTF
-	-	TRBV10-3	TRBJ1-5	TGTGCCATCGGGACCACTAGCAATCAGCCCCAGCATTTT	CAIGTTSNQPQHF
-	-	TRBV6-6	TRBJ2-7	TGTGCCAGCAGGGACCAGGGCGCTGATGCCTACGAGCAGTACTTC	CASRDQGADAYEQYF
-	-	TRBV10-3	TRBJ2-4	TGTGCCATCACTCTGCGGACCTGGGGAAACATTCAGTACTTC	CAITLRTWGNIQYF
-	-	TRBV20-1	TRBJ2-5	TGCAGCGAAGGACTCCAAGAGACCCAGTACTTC	CSEGLQETQYF
-	TRBD1	TRBV7-2	TRBJ2-7	TGTGCCAGCAGCTTAGTCCAGGGGGCGGGCGAGCAGTACTTC	CASSLVQGAGEQYF
-	-	TRBV19	TRBJ2-1	TGTGCCAGTAGTATAGACGGGACGGTCAATGAGCAGTTCTTC	CASSIDGTVNEQFF
-	-	TRBV7-3	TRBJ2-5	TGTGCCAGCAGGCCGGTGGGGGGCGAAGAGACCCAGTACTTC	CASRPVGGEETQYF
once	-	TRBV28	TRBJ2-5	TGTGCCAGCATCACAGGGAAGGGGACCCAGTACTTC	CASITGKGTQYF
-	-	TRBV4-3	TRBJ2-1	TGCGCCAGCAGCCAAGGCATAGGGCCGTTCTCCGATGAGCAGTTCTTC	CASSQGIGPFSDEQFF
-	-	TRBV7-2	TRBJ2-7	TGTGCCAGCAGCTTAAGTACGGGGACTGGAATGGAGCAGTACTTC	CASSLSTGTGMEQYF
-	TRBD1	TRBV29-1	TRBJ2-7	TGCAGCGTGGTGGACAGGGAGAGCTCCTACGAGCAGTACTTC	CSVVDRESSYEQYF
-	-	TRBV20-1	TRBJ1-2	TGCCGGGCGGCCCCTAACCGGGGCTACACCTTC	CRAAPNRGYTF
-	-	TRBV28	TRBJ1-2	TGTGCCAGCAGTTTAGGGGTCGGGGGCTACACCTTC	CASSLGVGGYTF
-	TRBD1	TRBV6-5	TRBJ1-4	TGTGCCAGCAGTTACCCGGACAGGGCTGAGGAAAAACTGTTTTTT	CASSYPDRAEEKLFF
-	-	TRBV5-1	TRBJ2-1	TGCGCCAGCAGTCCGGACCTTCTGAGCTCCTACAATGAGCAGTTCTTC	CASSPDLLSSYNEQFF
-	TRBD1	TRBV28	TRBJ2-7	TGTGCCAGCAGTGCCCACGGACAGGGCTACGAGCAGTACTTC	CASSAHGQGYEQYF
-	-	TRBV10-3	TRBJ1-1	TGTGCCATCAGTGAGTCGGAGTGGAGTACCCGACAGAACACTGAAGCTTTCTTT	CAISESEWSTRQNTEAFF
-	-	TRBV10-3	TRBJ2-7	TGTGCCATCAGTGAAATGGACTCCGAGCAGTACTTC	CAISEMDSEQYF
-	-	TRBV19	TRBJ1-1	TGTGCCAGTAGTACCTCCAGGAACACTGAAGCTTTCTTT	CASSTSRNTEAFF
-	TRBD1	TRBV10-1	TRBJ2-5	TGCGCCAGCAGTGAGGGACAGGGGTGGATTGAGACCCAGTACTTC	CASSEGQGWIETQYF
-	TRBD2	TRBV5-4	TRBJ2-7	TGTGCCAGCAGCTTACGAGCGGGAGACACCTACGAGCAGTACTTC	CASSLRAGDTYEQYF
-	-	TRBV9	TRBJ2-5	TGTGCCAGCAGCGTAGATCCAGGGGAAGAGACCCAGTACTTC	CASSVDPGEETQYF
-	TRBD1	TRBV29-1	TRBJ1-2	TGCAGCGTTGACGGGACAGAAAACTATGGCTACACCTTC	CSVDGTENYGYTF
-	-	TRBV28	TRBJ2-7	TGTGCCAGCAGCCTGTATGGATCTCATTACGAGCAGTACTTC	CASSLYGSHYEQYF
-	-	TRBV29-1	TRBJ2-5	TGCAGCGTTGATTCAGGGGCGGGGGAGACCCAGTACTTC	CSVDSGAGETQYF
-	-	TRBV7-8	TRBJ2-3	TGTGCCAGCAGCTTAGGCTTATGGGAGTCCACAGATACGCAGTATTTT	CASSLGLWESTDTQYF
once	-	TRBV18	TRBJ2-7	TGTGCCAGCTCACCCGTAGCGGCCTACGAGCAGTACTTC	CASSPVAAYEQYF
-	TRBD1	TRBV19	TRBJ1-1	TGTGCCAGTAGTAGCTTCCGACAGGGAGGAAGTCACACTGAAGCTTTCTTT	CASSSFRQGGSHTEAFF
-	-	TRBV28	TRBJ1-4	TGTGCCAGCTCAGGCGGGGGGCAGGAAAAACTGTTTTTT	CASSGGGQEKLFF
-	-	TRBV5-1	TRBJ2-1	TGCGCCAGCAGCCTGGGCTGGTACAATGAGCAGTTCTTC	CASSLGWYNEQFF
once	TRBD2	TRBV27	TRBJ2-5	TGTGCCAGCAGGGGCTTTTTGGCTAGCGGGAGCGGAGGGCAAGAGACCCAGTACTTC	CASRGFLASGSGGQETQYF
-	-	TRBV11-2	TRBJ2-1	TGTGCCAGCAGCTTAGATGTGGTTGTAGGTTCAAACAATGAGCAGTTCTTC	CASSLDVVVGSNNEQFF
-	-	TRBV4-3	TRBJ2-4	TGCGCCAGCAGCCCCCTTGGCGCGGACCGAGCCAAAAACATTCAGTACTTC	CASSPLGADRAKNIQYF
-	-	TRBV9	TRBJ2-1	TGTGCCAGCAGCGATTTCAATGACTCCGTAAGGTTCTCCTACAATGAGCAGTTCTTC	CASSDFNDSVRFSYNEQFF
-	TRBD1	TRBV18	TRBJ1-3	TGTGCCAGCTCACCACTTGGGACAGGGAATTCTCGAAACACCATATATTTT	CASSPLGTGNSRNTIYF
-	TRBD1	TRBV4-3	TRBJ2-7	TGCGCCAGCAGCCAATTTTCAGGGGGTGATCTCTACGAGCAGTACTTC	CASSQFSGGDLYEQYF
-	-	TRBV20-1	TRBJ1-5	TGCAGTGCCCGACAAAGTTCCCAGCATTTT	CSARQSSQHF
-	-	TRBV7-8	TRBJ2-1	TGTGCCAGCAGCTTAGCGGCTGTTAGCGGATACTACAATGAGCAGTTCTTC	CASSLAAVSGYYNEQFF
-	TRBD1	TRBV5-1	TRBJ1-4	TGCGCCAGCACCAAGGACAGGCCTAATGAAAAACTGTTTTTT	CASTKDRPNEKLFF
few	-	TRBV27	TRBJ1-4	TGTGCCAGCAGTATATACAGGGCAAATGAAAAACTGTTTTTT	CASSIYRANEKLFF
-	-	TRBV5-1	TRBJ1-1	TGCGCCAGTAACAGGGACCTGGGAAACACTGAAGCTTTCTTT	CASNRDLGNTEAFF
-	TRBD1	TRBV5-1	TRBJ2-1	TGCGCCAGCAGCCCGGCGGGACAGGGTCCGTTCTTC	CASSPAGQGPFF
-	-	TRBV6-1	TRBJ2-7	TGTGCCAGCAGTTTCGGTTCCGAGCAGTACTTC	CASSFGSEQYF
-	-	TRBV7-2	TRBJ1-3	TGTGCCAGCAGCTTTTTTGTTCCCTCTGGAAACACCATATATTTT	CASSFFVPSGNTIYF
-	-	TRBV4-3	TRBJ1-3	TGCGCCAGCAGCCAAAGGAGCACACCTGGAAACACCATATATTTT	CASSQRSTPGNTIYF
once	-	TRBV6-1	TRBJ2-7	TGTGCCACCACCGGTAGTTTTTCGTCCTACGAGCAGTACTTC	CATTGSFSSYEQYF
-	-	TRBV7-9	TRBJ2-1	TGTGCCAGCAGCCCGACACCAACTAGCAATGAGCAGTTCTTC	CASSPTPTSNEQFF
-	-	TRBV28	TRBJ1-2	TGTGCCAGCAGTACCGCGCCCAACTACACCTTC	CASSTAPNYTF
-	-	TRBV19	TRBJ2-7	TGTGCCAGTAGGAACGGAGGGGGAAATCCCTACGAGCAGTACTTC	CASRNGGGNPYEQYF
-	-	TRBV18	TRBJ2-5	TGTGCCAGCTCTTTCAAACGAGAGACCCAGTACTTC	CASSFKRETQYF
-	-	TRBV5-4	TRBJ2-7	TGTGCCAGCAGCTGGGAAACAGGGCTCAAAGGGTACGAGCAGTACTTC	CASSWETGLKGYEQYF
-	-	TRBV7-9	TRBJ1-4	TGTGCCAGCAGTCAGCGACAGCAATTTAATGAAAAACTGTTTTTT	CASSQRQQFNEKLFF
-	TRBD2	TRBV6-5	TRBJ2-5	TGTGCCAGCAGTTACATGCTAGCGGGAGGTCTAGAGACCCAGTACTTC	CASSYMLAGGLETQYF
-	TRBD1	TRBV19	TRBJ1-1	TGTGCCACGTACAGGGGCCCCTCTGAAGCTTTCTTT	CATYRGPSEAFF
-	-	TRBV6-1	TRBJ2-7	TGTGCCAGCAAGCGGGCAGTCCCGTACGAGCAGTACTTC	CASKRAVPYEQYF
once	-	TRBV28	TRBJ2-4	TGTGCCAGCAGTTCGCCCTCAGGTGGCAACATTCAGTACTTC	CASSSPSGGNIQYF